This TCR beta chain was captured by sequencing in a study of blood T cell repertoires in COVID-19. In the study overall: Donors in the United States, Italy and Spain gave samples during acute or convalescent COVID-19.

Patients in Seattle were enrolled during active infection, then followed longitudinally. Only in-frame clones appear in the TCRdb table, and some are missing; sequencing was by immunoSEQ multiplex PCR. The sample yields roughly 330,000 clones, roughly 86% seen once. The sequenced material came from peripheral blood. This TCR derives from a man aged 25-45 years with COVID-19, enrolled during active disease.

The CDR3 coding sequence is TGTGCCAGCAGCCTCCGGATCCGGGACAGGGGAGGAAGTGGCCAGTACTTC. Protein: CASSLRIRDRGGSGQYF. The gene calls are TRBV3-1 (or the pseudogene TRBV3-2) and TRBJ2-5, with TRBD1 matching over 10 bases. The V and J ends lost 4 bases and 10 bases, in that order; junction bases with no gene match: 18. This CDR3 contains 17 residues. Germline CDR1 reads LGHDT; CDR2 reads YNNKEL (reference sequence).